Presented here are 18 T cell receptor beta chains from one specimen sequenced in a study of blood T cells in healthy people across ages. Next came a second PCR, run for about 6 to 12 cycles, which used a sample-barcoded 5' primer along with a J-beta primer mix. A single record per CDR3 protein comes from TCRdb applying MiXCR to the 5' RACE reads. Here the sample spans 1.4 million or so distinct CDR3 sequences, roughly 43% being singletons. Sequencing used blood. The receptors here all came from a woman under 30 in good health.

This clonotype came up a few times. V and J are TRBV29-1 and TRBJ2-7; possibly TRBD2 for D (7 bases). From germline, CDR1 is SQVTM and CDR2 ANQGSEA. CDR3 length: 16 residues. V dropped 2 bases and J dropped 3 bases, with 20 bases sitting between them. CDR3: CSVESWGGHSVYEQYF. CDR3 sequence (DNA): TGCAGCGTTGAATCCTGGGGGGGGCACTCTGTCTACGAGCAGTACTTC.

The J gene is TRBJ1-2, the V gene TRBV4-3, with 9 bases aligning to TRBD1. Germline CDR1 LGHNA, CDR2 YSLEER. V lost 6 bases and J lost 1; bases outside the gene matches: 9. The CDR3 extends over 16 amino acids. The CDR3 sequence is CASSRAGTGFNYGYTF. The CDR3 DNA reads as TGCGCCAGCAGTCGAGCCGGGACAGGGTTTAACTATGGCTACACCTTC.

This clonotype showed up just once. V and J are TRBV7-2 and TRBJ2-1, with TRBD2 matching 11 bases. Germline-derived CDR1 and CDR2 are SGHTA and FQGNSA. The CDR3 is 15 amino acids. J gave up 9 bases and V 0 bases, and 4 bases lay outside the gene matches. CDR3 sequence: CASSLASGGAIEQFF. For the CDR3, the DNA is TGTGCCAGCAGCTTAGCTAGCGGGGGGGCCATTGAGCAGTTCTTC.

The V gene is TRBV13, the J gene TRBJ2-1; 9 bases align to TRBD2. With V trimmed by 5 bases and J by 4 bases, 6 bases remained unmatched. Germline CDR1 is PRHDT and CDR2 is FYEKMQ (reference sequence). There are 15 residues in the CDR3. CDR3 amino acids: CASSDGLAPYNEQFF. The CDR3 DNA reads TGTGCCAGCAGCGACGGACTAGCGCCTTACAATGAGCAGTTCTTC.

This clonotype has just a few counts. The chain combines TRBV18 with TRBJ1-2, with D uncertain. Trimming removed 2 bases from V and 4 bases from J, with 8 bases in between. CDR1 is KGHSH, CDR2 LQKENI, per germline. The CDR3 is made up of 13 amino acids. CDR3: CASSPSQLYGYTF. The CDR3 nucleotides are TGTGCCAGCTCACCAAGCCAGCTCTATGGCTACACCTTC.

This clonotype was detected only a few times. This sequence joins TRBV7-9 and TRBJ2-1; 8 bases align to TRBD2. The CDR3 is made up of 15 amino acids. J was trimmed by 4 bases and V by 5 bases; bases with no gene match: 7. CDR1 and CDR2 from the germline V gene are SEHNR and FQNEAQ (reference sequence). This CDR3 is CASSPKRESYNEQFF. The CDR3 bases are TGTGCCAGCAGCCCTAAGCGGGAGTCTTACAATGAGCAGTTCTTC.

Regarding this clonotype: One end of the junction varies from germline; a read error may be responsible. The V and J genes are TRBV4-3 and TRBJ2-3; D is uncertain. Germline CDR1 LGHNA, CDR2 YSLEER. This CDR3 spans 15 amino acids. The CDR3 DNA reads TGCGCCAGCAGACAAGATTCCGGTCGAGTAGATACGCAGTATTTT. Translation: CASRQDSGRVDTQYF.

The CDR3 DNA sequence: TGCAGCGCCGAGTCAGGGGGTGAGGGGACCCAGTACTTC. Amino acids: CSAESGGEGTQYF. The chain combines TRBV29-1 with TRBJ2-5; 7 nucleotides agree with TRBD1. The V and J ends lost 7 bases and 7 bases, in that order; junction bases with no gene match: 12. Per germline, CDR1 SQVTM and CDR2 ANQGSEA. The CDR3 covers 13 residues.

This clonotype showed up just a few times. The genes are TRBV7-2 and TRBJ2-7, with 10 bases that match TRBD1. This CDR3 region has 15 residues. Trimming at V came to 3 bases and at J to 3 bases, leaving 5 bases not matched to a gene. CDR1 and CDR2 from the germline V gene are SGHTA and FQGNSA. CDR3 DNA: TGTGCCAGCAGCTTGGGACAGGGGTTAATCTACGAGCAGTACTTC. This translates into CASSLGQGLIYEQYF. The full variable domain, completed using reference TRBV7-2 and TRBJ2-7, is GAGVSQSPSNKVTEKGKDVELRCDPISGHTALYWYRQSLGQGLEFLIYFQGNSAPDKSGLPSDRFSAERTGGSVSTLTIQRTQQEDSAVYLCASSLGQGLIYEQYFGPGTRLTVT.

The V gene is TRBV20-1, the J gene TRBJ1-5; 8 bases agree with TRBD1. The CDR3 loop spans 14 amino acids. After removal of 3 bases from V and 2 bases from J, the junction contained 3 bases not matched to a gene. Germline values: CDR1 DFQATT, CDR2 SNEGSKA (reference sequence). In DNA, the CDR3 is TGCAGTGCTAGTTCGACAGGGGGCAATCAGCCCCAGCATTTT. Amino acids: CSASSTGGNQPQHF.

The chain recombines TRBV7-2 with TRBJ2-3; 9 nucleotides match TRBD2. Trimming took 1 base from V and 3 from J; bases not matched to a gene: 5. Germline values: CDR1 SGHTA, CDR2 FQGNSA. The CDR3 has 16 amino acids. The CDR3 reads CASSLGSLAGTDTQYF. CDR3 bases: TGTGCCAGCAGCTTAGGGTCCCTAGCGGGAACAGATACGCAGTATTTT. Full variable domain (outside the CDR3, taken from reference TRBV7-2 and TRBJ2-3): GAGVSQSPSNKVTEKGKDVELRCDPISGHTALYWYRQSLGQGLEFLIYFQGNSAPDKSGLPSDRFSAERTGGSVSTLTIQRTQQEDSAVYLCASSLGSLAGTDTQYFGPGTRLTVL.

Points on this clonotype: A much larger clone sits a single nucleotide away, making a read error possible. The chain carries TRBV27 and TRBJ2-5; a weak D match, TRBD1 (5 bases). The CDR3 has 14 amino acids. Trimming took 2 bases from V and 11 from J, leaving 18 bases between them. The germline V gene encodes CDR1 MNHEY and CDR2 SMNVEV (reference sequence). In DNA, the CDR3 is TGTGCCAGCAGTTTAGCAGGGTATTCTCTCTCTCAGTACTTC. This encodes CASSLAGYSLSQYF.

This clonotype came up once. This rearrangement joins TRBV10-3 to TRBJ1-5; 7 nucleotides agree with TRBD1. V was pared by 8 bases and J by 1 base, with 2 bases of the junction left unmatched. This CDR3 has 13 residues. Germline loops: CDR1 ENHRY, CDR2 SYGVKD. The CDR3: CAIADRSNQPQHF. The DNA for the CDR3 is TGTGCCATCGCGGACAGGAGCAATCAGCCCCAGCATTTT.

The chain has TRBV7-2 and TRBJ2-7; 15 nucleotides line up with TRBD2. CDR1 SGHTA and CDR2 FQGNSA come from the germline V gene. This CDR3 comprises 14 residues. The J segment lost 6 bases and the V segment lost 6 bases, leaving 3 bases of the junction unmatched. CDR3 amino acids: CASRLGLAGGEQYF. The CDR3 DNA follows: TGTGCCAGCAGATTGGGACTAGCGGGAGGCGAGCAGTACTTC.

Concerning this clonotype itself: The junction shows a germline mismatch at one end, possibly a read error. The V gene is TRBV9, the J gene TRBJ2-7; D gene unclear. Germline CDR1 and CDR2: SGDLS and YYNGEE. The CDR3 loop spans 13 amino acids. The chain's CDR3 is CASSPKTAYEQYF. CDR3 nucleotide sequence: TGTGCCAGCAGCCCAAAGACCGCATACGAACAGTACTTC.

This chain joins TRBV6-2 or TRBV6-3 and TRBJ2-1, with D hard to call. The CDR3 is 14 residues long. Trimming left V 8 bases short and J 6 bases short, with 17 bases between. Germline assignment: CDR1 MNHEY and CDR2 SVGEGT. This CDR3 reads CASWWANHGNEQFF. The DNA for the CDR3 is TGTGCCAGCTGGTGGGCGAACCATGGCAATGAGCAGTTCTTC.

This chain joins TRBV5-1 and TRBJ2-7, with a tentative D call TRBD2 (7 bases). Germline V gene lookup returns CDR1 SGHRS and CDR2 YFSETQ. The CDR3 consists of 17 residues. V was pared by 0 bases and J by 0 bases, with 16 bases between. This CDR3 reads CASSLGGLADNSYEQYF. For the CDR3, the DNA is TGCGCCAGCAGCTTGGGGGGGCTAGCGGACAACTCCTACGAGCAGTACTTC.

This clonotype was observed many times. The V and J genes are TRBV6-5 and TRBJ2-4, with 12 bases lining up with TRBD2. The CDR3 extends over 15 amino acids. The ends lost 6 bases at V and 5 bases at J; junction bases unmatched: 5. Germline loops: CDR1 MNHEY, CDR2 SVGAGI. CDR3 sequence (DNA): TGTGCCAGCAGGCGACTAGCGGGGGAGGAAAACATTCAGTACTTC. Encoded protein: CASRRLAGEENIQYF.